These T cell receptor beta chains were read from a single sample in a study of blood T cell repertoires in COVID-19. Produced via immunoSEQ multiplex PCR; TCRdb's table is partial and in-frame only. The repertoire holds about 270,000 clones, with around 90% as singletons. Sequences were obtained from PBMCs or T cells enriched from blood (not recorded which). The receptors come from a woman aged 45-65 years who had recovered from COVID-19. Each CDR3 is given with its conserved first and last residue. A D gene is named only where the DNA matches it firmly. Not every row has a clone size; where given, it reads once, few, many or a size class.

>TRBJ1-1|few|.|TRBV4-1
TGCGCCAGCAGCCAAGGAGACAGCACTGAAGCTTTCTTT
CASSQGDSTEAFF
>TRBJ2-5|.|TRBD1|TRBV27
TGTGCCAGCCACCCGAGGACAGGGGAGACCCAGTACTTC
CASHPRTGETQYF
>TRBJ2-1|.|.|TRBV2
TGTGCCAGCGAAAGGGAGAACTCCAATGAGCAGTTCTTC
CASERENSNEQFF
>TRBJ1-6|.|TRBD1|TRBV13
TGTGCCAGCAGCCCCCGGGACAGCTCCTATAATTCACCCCTCCACTTT
CASSPRDSSYNSPLHF
>TRBJ1-2|.|.|TRBV6-5
TGTGCCAGCAGTTCAGGGGATCGGGGCTACACCTTC
CASSSGDRGYTF
>TRBJ1-1|.|TRBD1|TRBV19
TGTGCCAGTACCCAGGGGGTGATGAACACTGAAGCTTTCTTT
CASTQGVMNTEAFF
>TRBJ1-1|.|TRBD1|TRBV10-3
TGTGCCATCAGTGGGGGACAGGGGGGAACTGAAGCTTTCTTT
CAISGGQGGTEAFF
>TRBJ1-3|.|.|TRBV18
TGTGCCAGCTCACCGCAGGGGAATGGAAACACCATATATTTT
CASSPQGNGNTIYF
>TRBJ2-2|.|TRBD2|TRBV9
TGTGCCAGCAGCCCGATACTCGCGGCGGGAGTGGGCGGGGAGCTGTTTTTT
CASSPILAAGVGGELFF
>TRBJ2-3|.|TRBD1|TRBV28
TGTGCCAGCAGAAACCCAGGGGGCGCAGATACGCAGTATTTT
CASRNPGGADTQYF